This T cell receptor beta chain originates from a study of T-cell memory formation after mild COVID-19. Deletions cut 1 base from V and 5 bases from J, with 14 bases between. Germline CDR1 is SQVTM and CDR2 is ANQGSEA. CDR3 length: 14 residues. Regarding the study as a whole: The main location of contracting CD4+ clones was CM and EM, and that of contracting CD8+ clones was EMRA. Specificity for SARS-CoV-2 was not confirmed among the second-wave clones peaking on day 37. That cross-reactive memory joined was suggested by some responding clones appearing in pre-infection memory.

TCRdb ran MiXCR on the 5' RACE reads and lists one entry per CDR3 protein. The sample has 150,000 to 200,000 distinct CDR3 sequences; approximately 10% are singletons. Comments on this clonotype: Its specificity is not known.

This receptor was taken from a man aged 18 to 30 who had mild COVID-19 (a few samples of this study predate the infection). Cell type and time point are not known. The chain recombines TRBV29-1 with TRBJ1-1, with D possibly TRBD1 on 6 matching bases. Sequenced material: PBMCs or a T cell subset sorted from them (not recorded which). CDR3 protein: CSVEATGQGTEAFF. CDR3 sequence (DNA): TGCAGCGTTGAAGCCACAGGGCAAGGAACTGAAGCTTTCTTT.